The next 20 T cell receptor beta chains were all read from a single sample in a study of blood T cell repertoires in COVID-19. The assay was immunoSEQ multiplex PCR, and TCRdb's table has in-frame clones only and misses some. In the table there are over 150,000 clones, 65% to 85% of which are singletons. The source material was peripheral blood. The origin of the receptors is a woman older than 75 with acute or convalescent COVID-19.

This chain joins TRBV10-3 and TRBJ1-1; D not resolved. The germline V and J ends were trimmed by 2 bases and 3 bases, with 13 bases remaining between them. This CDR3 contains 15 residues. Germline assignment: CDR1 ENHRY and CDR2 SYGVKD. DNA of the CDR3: TGTGCCATCAGTGAGCAGAATTTAAGATACACTGAAGCTTTCTTT. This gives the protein CAISEQNLRYTEAFF.

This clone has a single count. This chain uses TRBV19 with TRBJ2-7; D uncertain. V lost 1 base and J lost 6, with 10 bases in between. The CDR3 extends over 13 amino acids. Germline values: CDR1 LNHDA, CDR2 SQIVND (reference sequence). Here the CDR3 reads CASSIARSGEQYF. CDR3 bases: TGTGCCAGTAGTATAGCCCGGTCGGGCGAGCAGTACTTC.

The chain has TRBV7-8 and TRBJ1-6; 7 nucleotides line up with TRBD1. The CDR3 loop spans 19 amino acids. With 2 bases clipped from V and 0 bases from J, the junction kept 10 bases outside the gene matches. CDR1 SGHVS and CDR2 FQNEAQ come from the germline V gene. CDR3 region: CASSLRGTELISYNSPLHF. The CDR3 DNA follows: TGTGCCAGCAGCTTAAGGGGGACAGAACTAATCTCCTATAATTCACCCCTCCACTTT.

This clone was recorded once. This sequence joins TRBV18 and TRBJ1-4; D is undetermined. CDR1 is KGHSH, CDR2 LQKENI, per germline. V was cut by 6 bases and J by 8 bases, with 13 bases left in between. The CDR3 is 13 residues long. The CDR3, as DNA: TGTGCCAGCTCCCCGCTGGAGTCCGAAAAACTGTTTTTT. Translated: CASSPLESEKLFF.

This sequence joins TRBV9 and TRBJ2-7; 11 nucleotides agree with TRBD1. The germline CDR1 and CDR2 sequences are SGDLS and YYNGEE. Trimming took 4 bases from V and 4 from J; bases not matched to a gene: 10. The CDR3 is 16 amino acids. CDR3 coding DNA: TGTGCCAGCAGCTTGACCGGGACAGGGGGACCTTACGAGCAGTACTTC. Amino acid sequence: CASSLTGTGGPYEQYF. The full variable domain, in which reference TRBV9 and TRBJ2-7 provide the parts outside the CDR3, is DSGVTQTPKHLITATGQRVTLRCSPRSGDLSVYWYQQSLDQGLQFLIQYYNGEERAKGNILERFSAQQFPDLHSELNLSSLELGDSALYFCASSLTGTGGPYEQYFGPGTRLTVT.

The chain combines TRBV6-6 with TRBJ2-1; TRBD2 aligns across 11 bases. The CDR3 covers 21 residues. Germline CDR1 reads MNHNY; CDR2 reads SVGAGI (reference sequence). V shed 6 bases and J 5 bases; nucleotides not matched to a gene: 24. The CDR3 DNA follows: TGTGCCAGCAGCGCGTCGATCACAATAGCGGGAGGGCCCTTAGTCCACAATGAGCAGTTCTTC. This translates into CASSASITIAGGPLVHNEQFF.

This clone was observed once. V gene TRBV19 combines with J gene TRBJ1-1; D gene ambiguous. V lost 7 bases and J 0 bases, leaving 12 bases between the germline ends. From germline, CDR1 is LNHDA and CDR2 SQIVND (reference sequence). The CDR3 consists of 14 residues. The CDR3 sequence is CASTRGGMNTEAFF. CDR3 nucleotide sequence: TGTGCCAGTACTCGGGGTGGCATGAACACTGAAGCTTTCTTT.

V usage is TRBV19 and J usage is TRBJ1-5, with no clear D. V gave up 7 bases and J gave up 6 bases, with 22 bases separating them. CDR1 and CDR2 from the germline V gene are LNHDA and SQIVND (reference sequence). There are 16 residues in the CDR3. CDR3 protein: CASKTSHSGVPQPQHF. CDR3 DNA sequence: TGTGCCAGTAAGACCTCACATTCCGGGGTCCCTCAGCCCCAGCATTTT.

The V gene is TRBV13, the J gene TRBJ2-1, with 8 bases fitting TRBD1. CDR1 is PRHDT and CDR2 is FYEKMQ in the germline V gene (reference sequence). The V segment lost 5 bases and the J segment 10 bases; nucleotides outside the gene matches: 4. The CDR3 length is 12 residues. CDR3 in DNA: TGTGCCAGCAGCGCAGGGGGCCTCGAGCAGTTCTTC. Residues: CASSAGGLEQFF.

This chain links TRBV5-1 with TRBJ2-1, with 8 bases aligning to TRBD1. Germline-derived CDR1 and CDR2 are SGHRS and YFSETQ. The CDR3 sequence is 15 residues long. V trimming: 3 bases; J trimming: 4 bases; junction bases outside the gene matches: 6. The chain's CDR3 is CASSYSGQVYNEQFF. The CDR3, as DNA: TGCGCCAGCAGCTACTCGGGACAGGTTTACAATGAGCAGTTCTTC.

For the CDR3, the DNA is TGCAGCGCTGGTGGAAGCAGGGACACTGAAGCTTTCTTT. As protein: CSAGGSRDTEAFF. The chain employs TRBV29-1 and TRBJ1-1, with a weak D call TRBD1 (5 bases). Germline assignment: CDR1 SQVTM and CDR2 ANQGSEA. Trimming cost V 7 bases and J 3 bases, with 15 bases left between them. This CDR3 is 13 amino acids long.

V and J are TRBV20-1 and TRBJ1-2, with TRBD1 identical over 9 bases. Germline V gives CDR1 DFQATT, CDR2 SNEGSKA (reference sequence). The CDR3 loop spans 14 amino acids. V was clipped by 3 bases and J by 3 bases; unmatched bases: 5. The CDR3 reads CSASNRGPHYGYTF. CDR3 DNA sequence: TGCAGTGCTAGTAACAGGGGGCCTCACTATGGCTACACCTTC.

CDR3 sequence reads: CASSSTGVYSPLHF. DNA of the CDR3: TGCGCCAGCAGCTCCACAGGCGTATATTCACCCCTCCACTTT. V usage is TRBV5-1 and J usage is TRBJ1-6; TRBD1 is a possible D gene (5 bases). The germline CDR1 and CDR2 sequences are SGHRS and YFSETQ. The germline V and J ends were trimmed by 3 bases and 8 bases, with 12 bases remaining between them. The CDR3 runs to 14 residues.

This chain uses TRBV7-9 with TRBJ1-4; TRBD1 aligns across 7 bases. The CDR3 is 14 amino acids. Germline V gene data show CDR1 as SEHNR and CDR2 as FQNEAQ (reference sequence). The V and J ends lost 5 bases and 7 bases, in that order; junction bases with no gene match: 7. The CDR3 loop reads CASSPQGLGEKLFF. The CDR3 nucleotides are TGTGCCAGCAGCCCACAGGGGCTCGGTGAAAAACTGTTTTTT. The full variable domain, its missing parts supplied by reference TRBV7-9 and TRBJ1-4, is DTGVSQNPRHKITKRGQNVTFRCDPISEHNRLYWYRQTLGQGPEFLTYFQNEAQLEKSRLLSDRFSAERPKGSFSTLEIQRTEQGDSAMYLCASSPQGLGEKLFFGSGTQLSVL.

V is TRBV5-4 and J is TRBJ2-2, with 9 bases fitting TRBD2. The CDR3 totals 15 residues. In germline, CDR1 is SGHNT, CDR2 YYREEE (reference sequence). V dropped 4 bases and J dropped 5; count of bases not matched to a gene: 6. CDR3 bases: TGTGCCAGCAGCCTGAGGCTAGCGGGAACCGGGGAGCTGTTTTTT. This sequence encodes CASSLRLAGTGELFF.

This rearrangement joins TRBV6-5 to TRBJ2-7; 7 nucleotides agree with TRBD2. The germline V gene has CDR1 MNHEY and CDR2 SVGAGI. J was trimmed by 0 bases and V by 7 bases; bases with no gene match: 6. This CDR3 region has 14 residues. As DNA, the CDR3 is TGTGCCAGCACCGGCCGGGAGGACTCCTACGAGCAGTACTTC. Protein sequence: CASTGREDSYEQYF.

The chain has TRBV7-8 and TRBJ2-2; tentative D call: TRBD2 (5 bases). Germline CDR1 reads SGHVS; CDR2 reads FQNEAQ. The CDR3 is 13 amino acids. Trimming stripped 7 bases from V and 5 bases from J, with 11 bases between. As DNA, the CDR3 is TGTGCCAGCATGAATCGGAGGACCGGGGAGCTGTTTTTT. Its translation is CASMNRRTGELFF. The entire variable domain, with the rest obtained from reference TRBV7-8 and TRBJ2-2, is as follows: GAGVSQSPRYKVAKRGQDVALRCDPISGHVSLFWYQQALGQGPEFLTYFQNEAQLDKSGLPSDRFFAERPEGSVSTLKIQRTQQEDSAVYLCASMNRRTGELFFGEGSRLTVL.

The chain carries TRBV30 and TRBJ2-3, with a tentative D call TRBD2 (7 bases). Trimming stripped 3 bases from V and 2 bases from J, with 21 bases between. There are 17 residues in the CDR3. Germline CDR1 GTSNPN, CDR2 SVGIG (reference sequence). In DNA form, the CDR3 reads TGTGCCTGGAGCCGGGGGGAAGGGGGGCGGGTCACAGATACGCAGTATTTT. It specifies CAWSRGEGGRVTDTQYF.

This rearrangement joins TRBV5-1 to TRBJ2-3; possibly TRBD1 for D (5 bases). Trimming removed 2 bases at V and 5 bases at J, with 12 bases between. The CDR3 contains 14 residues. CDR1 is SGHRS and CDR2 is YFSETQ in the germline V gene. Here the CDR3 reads CASSFRQQEDTQYF. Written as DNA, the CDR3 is TGCGCCAGCAGCTTCAGACAGCAGGAAGATACGCAGTATTTT.

Written as DNA, the CDR3 is TGTGCCAGCAGCCAAACTTATTCTGAGCAGTACTTC. It encodes CASSQTYSEQYF. The V call is TRBV3-1 (or the pseudogene TRBV3-2), the J call TRBJ2-7, with D hard to call. The CDR3 contains 12 residues. The germline V gene has CDR1 LGHDT and CDR2 YNNKEL (reference sequence). V was trimmed by 2 bases and J by 7 bases, leaving 9 bases between them.